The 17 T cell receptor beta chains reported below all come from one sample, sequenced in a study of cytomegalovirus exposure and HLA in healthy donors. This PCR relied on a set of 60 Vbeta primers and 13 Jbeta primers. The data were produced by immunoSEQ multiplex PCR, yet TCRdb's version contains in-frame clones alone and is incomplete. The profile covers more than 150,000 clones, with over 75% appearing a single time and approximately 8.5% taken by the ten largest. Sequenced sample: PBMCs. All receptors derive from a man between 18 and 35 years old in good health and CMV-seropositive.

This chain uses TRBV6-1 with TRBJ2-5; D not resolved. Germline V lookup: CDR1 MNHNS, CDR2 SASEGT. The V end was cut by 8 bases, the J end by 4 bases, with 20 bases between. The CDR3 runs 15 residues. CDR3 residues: CASRVFPRVPETQYF. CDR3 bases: TGTGCCAGCCGCGTGTTTCCAAGAGTCCCAGAGACCCAGTACTTC.

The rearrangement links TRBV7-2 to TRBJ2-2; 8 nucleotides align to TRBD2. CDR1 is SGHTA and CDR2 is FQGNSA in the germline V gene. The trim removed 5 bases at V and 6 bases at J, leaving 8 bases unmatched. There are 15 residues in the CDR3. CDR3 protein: CASSPRRGGPGELFF. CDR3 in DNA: TGTGCCAGCAGCCCACGTCGGGGGGGCCCCGGGGAGCTGTTTTTT.

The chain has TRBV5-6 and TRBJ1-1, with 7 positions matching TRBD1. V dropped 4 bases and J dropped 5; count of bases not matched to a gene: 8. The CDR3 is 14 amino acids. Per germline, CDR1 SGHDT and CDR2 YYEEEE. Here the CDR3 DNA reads TGTGCCAGCAGCACGGGACAGAGTTGGACTGAAGCTTTCTTT. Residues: CASSTGQSWTEAFF.

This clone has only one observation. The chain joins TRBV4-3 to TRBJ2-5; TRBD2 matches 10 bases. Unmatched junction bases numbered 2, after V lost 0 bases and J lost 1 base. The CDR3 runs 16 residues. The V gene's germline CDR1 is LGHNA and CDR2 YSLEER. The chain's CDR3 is CASSQDLAGAQETQYF. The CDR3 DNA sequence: TGCGCCAGCAGCCAAGATCTAGCGGGGGCCCAAGAGACCCAGTACTTC.

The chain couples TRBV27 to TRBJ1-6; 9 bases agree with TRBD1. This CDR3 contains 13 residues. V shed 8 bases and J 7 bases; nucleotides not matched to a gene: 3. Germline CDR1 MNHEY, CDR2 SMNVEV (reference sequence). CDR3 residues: CASGGTGNSPLHF. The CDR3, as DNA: TGTGCCAGCGGTGGGACAGGGAATTCACCCCTCCACTTT.

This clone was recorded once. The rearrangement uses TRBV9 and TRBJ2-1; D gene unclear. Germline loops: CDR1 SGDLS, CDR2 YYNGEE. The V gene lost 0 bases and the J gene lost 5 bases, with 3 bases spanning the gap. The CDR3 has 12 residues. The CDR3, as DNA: TGTGCCAGCAGCGTAGGTAACAATGAGCAGTTCTTC. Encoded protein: CASSVGNNEQFF. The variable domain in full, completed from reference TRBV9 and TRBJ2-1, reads DSGVTQTPKHLITATGQRVTLRCSPRSGDLSVYWYQQSLDQGLQFLIQYYNGEERAKGNILERFSAQQFPDLHSELNLSSLELGDSALYFCASSVGNNEQFFGPGTRLTVL.

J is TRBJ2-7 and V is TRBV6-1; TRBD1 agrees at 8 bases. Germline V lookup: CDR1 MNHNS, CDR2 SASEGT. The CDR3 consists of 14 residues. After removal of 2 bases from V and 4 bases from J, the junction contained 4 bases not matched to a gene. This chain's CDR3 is CASSELDRAYEQYF. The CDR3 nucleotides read TGTGCCAGCAGTGAATTGGACAGGGCTTACGAGCAGTACTTC.

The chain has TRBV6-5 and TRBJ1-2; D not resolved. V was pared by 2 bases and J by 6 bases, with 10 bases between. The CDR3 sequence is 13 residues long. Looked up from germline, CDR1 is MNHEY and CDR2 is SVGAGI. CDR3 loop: CASSYPSGDGYTF. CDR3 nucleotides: TGTGCCAGCAGTTACCCTTCGGGAGATGGCTACACCTTC.

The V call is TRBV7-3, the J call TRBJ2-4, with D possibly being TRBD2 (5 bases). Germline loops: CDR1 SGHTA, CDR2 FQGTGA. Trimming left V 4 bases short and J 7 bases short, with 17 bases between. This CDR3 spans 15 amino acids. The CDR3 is CASSSPGPRGNIQYF. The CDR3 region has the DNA TGTGCCAGCAGCTCACCAGGCCCTCGAGGGAACATTCAGTACTTC.

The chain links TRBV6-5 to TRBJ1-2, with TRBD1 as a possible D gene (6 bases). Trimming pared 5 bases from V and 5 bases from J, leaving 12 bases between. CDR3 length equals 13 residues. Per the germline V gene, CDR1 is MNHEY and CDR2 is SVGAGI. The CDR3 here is CASSQTGTYGYTF. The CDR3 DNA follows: TGTGCCAGCAGTCAGACAGGAACTTATGGCTACACCTTC.

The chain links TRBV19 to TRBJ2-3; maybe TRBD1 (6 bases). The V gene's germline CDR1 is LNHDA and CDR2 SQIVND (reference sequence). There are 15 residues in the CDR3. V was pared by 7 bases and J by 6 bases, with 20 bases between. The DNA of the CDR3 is TGTGCCAGTAAAAAAGGGGGACCCACATCGGATACGCAGTATTTT. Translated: CASKKGGPTSDTQYF. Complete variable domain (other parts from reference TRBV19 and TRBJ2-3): DGGITQSPKYLFRKEGQNVTLSCEQNLNHDAMYWYRQDPGQGLRLIYYSQIVNDFQKGDIAEGYSVSREKKESFPLTVTSAQKNPTAFYLCASKKGGPTSDTQYFGPGTRLTVL.

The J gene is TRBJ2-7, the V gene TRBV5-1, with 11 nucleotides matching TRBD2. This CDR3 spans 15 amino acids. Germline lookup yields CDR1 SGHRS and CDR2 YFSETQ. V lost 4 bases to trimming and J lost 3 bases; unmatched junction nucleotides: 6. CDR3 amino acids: CASSHGLAGNYEQYF. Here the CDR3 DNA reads TGCGCCAGCAGCCATGGACTAGCGGGCAACTACGAGCAGTACTTC.

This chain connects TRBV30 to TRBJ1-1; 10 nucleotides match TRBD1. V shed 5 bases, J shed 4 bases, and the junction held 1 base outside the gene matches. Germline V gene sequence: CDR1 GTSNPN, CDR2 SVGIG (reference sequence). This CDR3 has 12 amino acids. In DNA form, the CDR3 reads TGTGCCTGGGGGACAGGGGCCACTGAAGCTTTCTTT. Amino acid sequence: CAWGTGATEAFF.

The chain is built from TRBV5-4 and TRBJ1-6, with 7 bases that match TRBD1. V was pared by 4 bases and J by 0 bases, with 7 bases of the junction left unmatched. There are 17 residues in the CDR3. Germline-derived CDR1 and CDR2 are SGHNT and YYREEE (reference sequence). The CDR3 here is CASSLGQASSYNSPLHF. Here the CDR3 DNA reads TGTGCCAGCAGCCTCGGACAGGCGAGCTCCTATAATTCACCCCTCCACTTT.

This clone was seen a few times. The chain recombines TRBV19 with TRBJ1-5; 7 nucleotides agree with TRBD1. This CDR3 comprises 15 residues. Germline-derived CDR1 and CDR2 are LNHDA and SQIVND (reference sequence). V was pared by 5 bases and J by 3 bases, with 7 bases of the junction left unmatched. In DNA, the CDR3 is TGTGCCAGTAGTGTTGCGGGACAGCCCAATCAGCCCCAGCATTTT. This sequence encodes CASSVAGQPNQPQHF.

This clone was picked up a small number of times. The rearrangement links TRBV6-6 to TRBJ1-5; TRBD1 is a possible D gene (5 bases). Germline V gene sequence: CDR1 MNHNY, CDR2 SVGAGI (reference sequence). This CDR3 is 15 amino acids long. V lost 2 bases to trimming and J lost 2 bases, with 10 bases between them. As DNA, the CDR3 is TGTGCCAGCAGTTACCAGGGAATGGGCAATCAGCCCCAGCATTTT. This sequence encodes CASSYQGMGNQPQHF.

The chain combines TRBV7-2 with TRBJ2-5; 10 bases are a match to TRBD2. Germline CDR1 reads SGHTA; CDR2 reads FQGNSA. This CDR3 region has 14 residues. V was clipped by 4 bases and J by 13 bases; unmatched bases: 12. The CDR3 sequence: CASSSDILAGVRYF. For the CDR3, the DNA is TGTGCCAGCAGCTCCGACATTCTAGCGGGGGTCCGGTACTTC.